This T cell receptor beta chain was identified in a study of blood T cell repertoires in COVID-19. Study background: Material from acute and convalescent COVID-19 was sourced from the United States, Italy and Spain. T cells, B-cell-depleted T cells, or PBMCs supplied cDNA or gDNA.

J lost 7 bases, V lost 3 bases, and 11 bases had no gene match. The CDR3 length is 16 residues. In germline, CDR1 is MGHRA, CDR2 YSYEKL. Source study methods: By means of reference gene primer amplification, nucleated cell counts were estimated. Clones were read by immunoSEQ multiplex PCR, and TCRdb kept only the in-frame ones, dropping some. V, J and clone size are those of that table, while D and trimming were read from the DNA. The sample holds under 250,000 clones, approximately 83% seen once. The gene calls are TRBV4-1 and TRBJ1-4; 7 nucleotides align to TRBD1. The sequenced sample was peripheral blood. This sequence was found in a woman aged 55-69 years with acute or convalescent COVID-19. The CDR3 DNA reads as TGCGCCAGCAGCCACCTACCCCCAGGGGGGAGTGAAAAACTGTTTTTT. Residues: CASSHLPPGGSEKLFF.